The 22 T cell receptor beta chains below were found in one sample sequenced in a study of CD8+ T cells in alopecia areata. RNA was isolated and reverse transcribed to cDNA, the sequencing template. Libraries were prepared by immunoSEQ multiplex PCR; TCRdb keeps only in-frame clonotypes and omits some of them. Here the sample spans about 260,000 clones, 50% to 75% being singletons. Treatment given: oral pan-JAK inhibitor, 5-10 mg twice daily. Sequences were derived from CD4+ T cells sorted from blood, sampled at week 52, from a patient treated with tofacitinib. Source of these receptors: a human donor with alopecia areata.

The chain couples TRBV5-6 to TRBJ2-1; D is unresolved. The CDR3 has 13 amino acids. From germline, CDR1 is SGHDT and CDR2 YYEEEE. The V gene lost 1 base and the J gene lost 9 bases, with 11 bases spanning the gap. DNA for the CDR3: TGTGCCAGCAGCTTGACCCCTGGCGGTGAGCAGTTCTTC. This sequence encodes CASSLTPGGEQFF.

This chain links TRBV30 with TRBJ2-2, with D perhaps matching TRBD2 (6 bases). The CDR3 contains 15 residues. CDR1 is GTSNPN, CDR2 SVGIG, per germline (reference sequence). V lost 2 bases and J 0 bases, leaving 10 bases between the germline ends. CDR3 protein: CAWSLGLTNTGELFF. The DNA of the CDR3 is TGTGCCTGGAGTCTGGGACTTACGAACACCGGGGAGCTGTTTTTT.

The chain has TRBV9 and TRBJ1-1, with D uncertain. Germline V gives CDR1 SGDLS, CDR2 YYNGEE. The CDR3 covers 13 residues. Trimming left V 4 bases short and J 5 bases short, with 12 bases between. The CDR3 here is CASSLSEVTEAFF. CDR3 bases: TGTGCCAGCAGCCTTAGTGAGGTGACTGAAGCTTTCTTT.

The sample holds a few counts of this clone. The rearrangement uses TRBV7-3 and TRBJ1-1; TRBD1 is a possible D gene (5 bases). The CDR3 totals 13 residues. The germline V gene encodes CDR1 SGHTA and CDR2 FQGTGA. V was pared by 5 bases and J by 5 bases, with 12 bases between. This chain's CDR3 is CASSLRRGTEAFF. Here the CDR3 DNA reads TGTGCCAGCAGCCTGAGACGGGGGACTGAAGCTTTCTTT.

The chain recombines TRBV10-3 with TRBJ2-3, with 10 nucleotides matching TRBD2. Trimming took 4 bases from V and 6 from J; bases not matched to a gene: 4. The CDR3 runs to 14 residues. Germline V gene data show CDR1 as ENHRY and CDR2 as SYGVKD. CDR3 loop: CAISGGLASDTQYF. CDR3 DNA: TGTGCCATCAGTGGGGGACTAGCGAGCGATACGCAGTATTTT.

The rearrangement joins TRBV7-2 to TRBJ2-1; D gene unclear. Germline V CDR1 and CDR2: SGHTA, FQGNSA. V lost 3 bases to trimming and J lost 8 bases, with 11 bases between them. The CDR3 consists of 13 residues. CDR3 protein: CASSLAALDEQFF. CDR3 coding DNA: TGTGCCAGCAGCTTGGCCGCCCTCGATGAGCAGTTCTTC. Full variable domain (outside the CDR3, taken from reference TRBV7-2 and TRBJ2-1): GAGVSQSPSNKVTEKGKDVELRCDPISGHTALYWYRQSLGQGLEFLIYFQGNSAPDKSGLPSDRFSAERTGGSVSTLTIQRTQQEDSAVYLCASSLAALDEQFFGPGTRLTVL.

In the case of this clone: This sample includes further DNA sequences coding for the same CDR3. J is TRBJ2-7 and V is TRBV5-5; no reliable D call. From germline, CDR1 is SGHKS and CDR2 YYEKEE (reference sequence). Deletions cut 0 bases from V and 5 bases from J, with 6 bases between. This CDR3 contains 12 residues. This chain's CDR3 is CASSLVGNEQYF. The CDR3 region has the DNA TGTGCCAGCAGCTTGGTAGGGAACGAGCAGTACTTC.

This chain uses TRBV5-1 with TRBJ2-3, with D maybe TRBD2 (6 bases). Trimming removed 0 bases at V and 2 bases at J, with 10 bases between. The CDR3 runs 15 residues. CDR1 is SGHRS, CDR2 YFSETQ, per germline. CDR3 coding DNA: TGCGCCAGCAGCTTGGCGGGACTGCCCACAGATACGCAGTATTTT. Protein product: CASSLAGLPTDTQYF.

The chain employs TRBV13 and TRBJ2-4, with D possibly TRBD1 on 6 matching bases. V was shortened by 5 bases and J by 3 bases, with 14 bases between the two germline ends. The CDR3 length is 15 residues. Germline-derived CDR1 and CDR2 are PRHDT and FYEKMQ (reference sequence). This CDR3 reads CASSRGQLVKNIQYF. The CDR3 region has the DNA TGTGCCAGCAGCCGAGGACAGCTGGTCAAAAACATTCAGTACTTC.

The chain combines TRBV7-2 with TRBJ2-1; no firm D call. The V end was cut by 5 bases, the J end by 6 bases, with 8 bases between. The CDR3 contains 12 residues. The V gene's germline CDR1 is SGHTA and CDR2 FQGNSA. The CDR3 loop is CASSTYSNEQFF. CDR3 sequence (DNA): TGTGCCAGCAGCACCTATAGCAATGAGCAGTTCTTC.

The genes are TRBV29-1 and TRBJ2-3; D unresolved. Trimming removed 3 bases from V and 0 bases from J, with 16 bases in between. The CDR3 loop spans 16 amino acids. In germline, CDR1 is SQVTM, CDR2 ANQGSEA. Written as DNA, the CDR3 is TGCAGCGTTGACTCGACTTTGGATCGCAGCACAGATACGCAGTATTTT. Translating it yields CSVDSTLDRSTDTQYF.

The chain combines TRBV7-6 with TRBJ2-5; D is perhaps TRBD1 (6 bases). Germline loops: CDR1 SGHVS, CDR2 FNYEAQ. This CDR3 region has 13 residues. V was trimmed by 2 bases and J by 4 bases, leaving 8 bases between them. The CDR3: CASSLKGGETQYF. CDR3 DNA sequence: TGTGCCAGCAGCTTAAAAGGGGGAGAGACCCAGTACTTC.

V is TRBV30 and J is TRBJ1-1; TRBD1 aligns across 8 bases. Germline CDR1 reads GTSNPN; CDR2 reads SVGIG (reference sequence). The CDR3 has 14 amino acids. V shed 2 bases and J 4 bases; nucleotides not matched to a gene: 6. CDR3: CAWSRIGQGTEAFF. CDR3 in DNA: TGTGCCTGGAGTCGGATAGGACAGGGCACTGAAGCTTTCTTT.

The V gene is TRBV6-5, the J gene TRBJ2-7, with 9 bases lining up with TRBD1. Germline V gene sequence: CDR1 MNHEY, CDR2 SVGAGI. Unmatched junction bases numbered 8, after V lost 5 bases and J lost 6 bases. The CDR3 runs to 14 residues. The CDR3 bases are TGTGCCAGCAGTAGACAGGGGGGAGGTGGCGAGCAGTACTTC. This translates into CASSRQGGGGEQYF.

V is TRBV29-1 and J is TRBJ2-2; 10 bases are shared with TRBD2. The CDR3 sequence is 16 residues long. CDR1 SQVTM and CDR2 ANQGSEA come from the germline V gene. Germline trimming cut 6 bases from V and 4 bases from J; bases unmatched to any gene: 11. This CDR3 reads CSVSRGLAGVTGELFF. The CDR3 DNA is TGCAGCGTCTCCCGTGGTCTAGCGGGGGTCACCGGGGAGCTGTTTTTT.

The V gene is TRBV6-5, the J gene TRBJ1-2; D unresolved. Germline CDR1 is MNHEY and CDR2 is SVGAGI. The CDR3 has 14 amino acids. V lost 0 bases and J lost 4, with 9 bases in between. The CDR3 sequence is CASSYSQGRYGYTF. CDR3 nucleotide sequence: TGTGCCAGCAGTTACTCGCAAGGACGCTATGGCTACACCTTC.

A word on this clone: Other DNA sequences in this sample translate to the same CDR3. V usage is TRBV30 and J usage is TRBJ1-1; D is unresolved. V was shortened by 0 bases and J by 4 bases, with 6 bases between the two germline ends. Germline CDR1 GTSNPN, CDR2 SVGIG (reference sequence). The CDR3 is 12 amino acids. CDR3 sequence (DNA): TGTGCCTGGAGTGTACGAGGCACTGAAGCTTTCTTT. It is translated as CAWSVRGTEAFF.

V is TRBV5-1 and J is TRBJ2-5; no clear D. There are 12 residues in the CDR3. The V end lost 4 bases, the J end lost 2 bases, and 6 bases lay between the germline ends. Germline V CDR1 and CDR2: SGHRS, YFSETQ. This CDR3 reads CASSQLQETQYF. CDR3 sequence (DNA): TGCGCCAGCAGCCAGTTACAAGAGACCCAGTACTTC. The whole variable domain, remainder taken from reference TRBV5-1 and TRBJ2-5, is KAGVTQTPRYLIKTRGQQVTLSCSPISGHRSVSWYQQTPGQGLQFLFEYFSETQRNKGNFPGRFSGRQFSNSRSEMNVSTLELGDSALYLCASSQLQETQYFGPGTRLLVL.

The rearrangement links TRBV9 to TRBJ1-2; 8 bases are a match to TRBD1. V shed 4 bases and J 3 bases; nucleotides not matched to a gene: 5. Per the germline V gene, CDR1 is SGDLS and CDR2 is YYNGEE. The CDR3 sequence is 14 residues long. The CDR3 bases are TGTGCCAGCAGCTTAGGACAGGGATACTATGGCTACACCTTC. Residues: CASSLGQGYYGYTF.

The rearrangement links TRBV5-6 to TRBJ1-5; no clear D gene. The V gene lost 2 bases and the J gene lost 7 bases, with 13 bases spanning the gap. The V gene's germline CDR1 is SGHDT and CDR2 YYEEEE. The CDR3 has 14 residues. The CDR3 DNA sequence: TGTGCCAGCAGCTTCGGCAGAGCGGAGCAGCCCCAGCATTTT. Its translation: CASSFGRAEQPQHF.

This chain connects TRBV7-9 to TRBJ2-2, with a tentative D call TRBD1 (6 bases). The V end lost 2 bases, the J end lost 4 bases, and 8 bases lay between the germline ends. The germline CDR1 and CDR2 sequences are SEHNR and FQNEAQ (reference sequence). This CDR3 region has 14 residues. Here the CDR3 reads CASSLQGSTGELFF. The CDR3 DNA reads as TGTGCCAGCAGCTTACAGGGGTCCACCGGGGAGCTGTTTTTT. The full variable domain, completed using reference TRBV7-9 and TRBJ2-2, is DTGVSQNPRHKITKRGQNVTFRCDPISEHNRLYWYRQTLGQGPEFLTYFQNEAQLEKSRLLSDRFSAERPKGSFSTLEIQRTEQGDSAMYLCASSLQGSTGELFFGEGSRLTVL.

This chain connects TRBV30 to TRBJ1-1; a possible D gene is TRBD1 (5 bases). The CDR3 has 16 residues. The germline V gene has CDR1 GTSNPN and CDR2 SVGIG (reference sequence). Trimming removed 3 bases from V and 0 bases from J, with 17 bases in between. CDR3 protein: CAWSVGGIPMNTEAFF. DNA of the CDR3: TGTGCCTGGAGCGTCGGGGGGATCCCTATGAACACTGAAGCTTTCTTT.